This T cell receptor beta chain was documented in a study of glioma-infiltrating T cells (dated by TCRdb to 2015 to 2016). Study-level background: Glioma tissue, non-neoplastic brain tissue and matched peripheral blood mononuclear cells were used as sources from which TCR alpha- and beta-chain repertoires were sequenced. To measure divergence between tissue and blood T-cell populations, each tissue-infiltrating repertoire was compared with the peripheral blood repertoire of the same patient. Three low-grade glioma patients, seven to nine primary glioblastoma patients, and three non-glioma patients who contributed non-neoplastic brain tissue made up the paired cohort. Broad study findings and their caveats: VJ-independent divergence between tissue and blood was found to be below expectation in non-neoplastic patients but above expectation in all gliomas, particularly low-grade gliomas. Tissue and blood shared very few CDR3 sequences, a result attributed to high CDR3 diversity and limited sampling. The group comparisons were based on small numbers of patients: three non-neoplastic, three low-grade glioma and roughly eight glioblastoma patients.

A few counts support this clonotype. No cognate antigen has been identified for it. A much larger clone lies one base from this, so it may be a read error. TCR alpha and beta CDR3 regions were amplified with the iRepertoire nested amplicon-rescue multiplex PCR (arm-PCR) platform from RNA. For one-step reverse transcription and amplification, about 85-450 ng of tissue mRNA or PBMC total RNA was used as input. Following bead purification, Illumina adapters were added by a secondary multiplex PCR, and the libraries were gel-purified between 200 and 400 bp. Libraries carried internal 6-nucleotide barcodes used for demultiplexing. The libraries were sequenced on an Illumina MiSeq using 2x220 or 2x250 nucleotide paired-end reads. As for the original processing: Paired reads were merged using FLASH 1.2.11 and were aligned to the GRCh37 human genome using BWA-MEM, after which TRA and TRB reads were extracted. An IMGT-derived reference of cassette sequences and CDR3 motifs, with pseudogenes included, was used for V and J assignment. Three-frame translation of reads was performed, and productive CDR3s were defined as those with a C...FGXG motif and no stop codons. Clonotypes were defined as unique combinations of V-J cassette pair and CDR3 amino acid sequence. Reads were filtered by Hamming distance, with the threshold set by the sequence error rate of each sample in mapped regions. Clones were called with MiXCR by TCRdb after fastp trimmed the public reads at Q25, and only in-frame beta chains were retained. Here each entry gathers all rows of one CDR3 protein and keeps the most common genes and DNA. The V and J calls come from TCRdb's annotation, not from the publication. The sample data list fewer than 200,000 distinct CDR3 sequences, and about 32% of these were observed just once. The ten largest account for 20% of the sample.

Spanning cysteine to phenylalanine, the CDR3 consists of 15 amino acids. The DNA shown is the 45-base CDR3, in frame from base 1. Cut back by 0 bases and 5 bases, the V and J ends lie 11 bases apart. The CDR1 and CDR2 encoded by the germline V gene are MGHRA and YSYEKL. The sequenced sample consisted of glioma tissue, nonneoplastic brain tissue, or PBMCs (not recorded which). The origin of this receptor is a human donor with low-grade glioma or glioblastoma, undergoing nonglioma brain surgery, or in good health (not recorded which). The chain couples TRBV4-1 to TRBJ1-5; a weak D assignment points to TRBD1 (5 bases agree). The CDR3 reads as follows: CASSQDRDSDQPQHF. DNA sequence: TGCGCCAGCAGCCAAGATCGAGACAGCGATCAGCCCCAGCATTTT.